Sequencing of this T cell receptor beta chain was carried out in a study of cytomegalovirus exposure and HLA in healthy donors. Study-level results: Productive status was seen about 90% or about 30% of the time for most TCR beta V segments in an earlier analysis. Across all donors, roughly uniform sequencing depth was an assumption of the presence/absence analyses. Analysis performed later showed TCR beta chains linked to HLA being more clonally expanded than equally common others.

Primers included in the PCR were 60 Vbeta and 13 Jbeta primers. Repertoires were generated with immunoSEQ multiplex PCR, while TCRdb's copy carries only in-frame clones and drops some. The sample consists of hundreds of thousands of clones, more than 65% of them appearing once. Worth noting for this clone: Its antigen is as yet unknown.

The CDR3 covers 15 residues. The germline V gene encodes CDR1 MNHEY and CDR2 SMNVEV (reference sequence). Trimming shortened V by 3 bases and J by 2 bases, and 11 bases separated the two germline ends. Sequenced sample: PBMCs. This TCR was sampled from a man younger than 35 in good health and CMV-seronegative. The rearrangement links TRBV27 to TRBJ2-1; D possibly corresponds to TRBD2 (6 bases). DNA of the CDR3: TGTGCCAGCAGTTTGTCCGGGACTCCCTACAATGAGCAGTTCTTC. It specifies CASSLSGTPYNEQFF.